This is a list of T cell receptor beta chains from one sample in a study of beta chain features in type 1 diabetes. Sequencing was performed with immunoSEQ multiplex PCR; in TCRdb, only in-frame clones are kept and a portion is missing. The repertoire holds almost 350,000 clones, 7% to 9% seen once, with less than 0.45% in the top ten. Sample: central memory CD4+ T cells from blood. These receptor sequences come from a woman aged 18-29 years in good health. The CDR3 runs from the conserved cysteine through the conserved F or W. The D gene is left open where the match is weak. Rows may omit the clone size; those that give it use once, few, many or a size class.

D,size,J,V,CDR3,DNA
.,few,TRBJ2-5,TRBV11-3,CASSEGVQETQYF,TGTGCCAGCAGTGAGGGGGTTCAAGAGACCCAGTACTTC
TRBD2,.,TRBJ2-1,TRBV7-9,CASSLWRTSGSLSYNEQFF,TGTGCCAGCAGCTTGTGGAGGACTAGCGGGAGTTTATCCTACAATGAGCAGTTCTTC
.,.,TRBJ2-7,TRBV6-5,CASSPRWEPYEQYF,TGTGCCAGCAGCCCACGTTGGGAACCATACGAGCAGTACTTC
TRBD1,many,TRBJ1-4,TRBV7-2,CASRATGTANEKLFF,TGTGCCAGCAGAGCGACAGGGACGGCTAATGAAAAACTGTTTTTT
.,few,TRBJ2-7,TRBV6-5,CASSQNWAYEQYF,TGTGCCAGCAGTCAGAACTGGGCCTACGAGCAGTACTTC
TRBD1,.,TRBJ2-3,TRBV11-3,CASSFNEGGQTTDTQYF,TGTGCCAGCAGCTTCAACGAAGGGGGACAGACCACAGATACGCAGTATTTT
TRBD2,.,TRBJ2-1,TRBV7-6,CASSPLMAGGPHEQFF,TGTGCCAGCAGCCCCCTGATGGCGGGAGGGCCTCATGAGCAGTTCTTC
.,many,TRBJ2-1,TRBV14,CASSQDGLAEQFF,TGTGCCAGCAGCCAAGATGGCCTAGCCGAGCAGTTCTTC
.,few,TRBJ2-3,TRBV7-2,CASSPPWVTDTQYF,TGTGCCAGCAGCCCCCCATGGGTCACAGATACGCAGTATTTT
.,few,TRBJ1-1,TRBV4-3,CASSQPGYTEAFF,TGCGCCAGCAGCCAACCGGGTTACACTGAAGCTTTCTTT
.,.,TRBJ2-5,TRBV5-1,CASSQQGETQYF,TGCGCCAGCAGCCAGCAGGGGGAGACCCAGTACTTC
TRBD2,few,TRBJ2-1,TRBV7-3,CASSLWAGGNNEQFF,TGTGCCAGCAGCTTATGGGCGGGAGGGAACAATGAGCAGTTCTTC
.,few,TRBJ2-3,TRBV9,CASRPSTTDTQYF,TGTGCCAGCAGACCCTCCACCACAGATACGCAGTATTTT
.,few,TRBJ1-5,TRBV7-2,CASSLTSTGHNQPQHF,TGTGCCAGCAGCTTAACATCAACAGGACATAATCAGCCCCAGCATTTT
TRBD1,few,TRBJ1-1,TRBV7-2,CASSPNRGKNTEAFF,TGTGCCAGCAGCCCAAACAGGGGCAAGAACACTGAAGCTTTCTTT
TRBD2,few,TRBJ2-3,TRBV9,CASSGGVLAGRDTQYF,TGTGCCAGCAGCGGAGGCGTCCTAGCGGGAAGAGATACGCAGTATTTT
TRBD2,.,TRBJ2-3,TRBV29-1,CSVRGLAESTDTQYF,TGCAGCGTGAGGGGACTAGCGGAGAGCACAGATACGCAGTATTTT
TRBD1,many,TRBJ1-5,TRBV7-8,CASSLELGQGNQPQHF,TGTGCCAGCAGCTTAGAGCTCGGACAGGGGAATCAGCCCCAGCATTTT
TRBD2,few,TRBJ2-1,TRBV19,CASREAGGNNEQFF,TGTGCCAGTAGAGAAGCGGGGGGGAACAATGAGCAGTTCTTC
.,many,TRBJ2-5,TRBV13,CASSFISGETQYF,TGTGCCAGCAGCTTTATTTCGGGAGAGACCCAGTACTTC
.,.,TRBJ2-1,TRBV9,CASSVRIVRVNSYNEQFF,TGTGCCAGCAGCGTCCGGATAGTCCGGGTTAACTCCTACAATGAGCAGTTCTTC
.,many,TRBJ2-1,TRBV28,CASSPLVWDSYNEQFF,TGTGCCAGCAGTCCGCTGGTTTGGGACTCCTACAATGAGCAGTTCTTC
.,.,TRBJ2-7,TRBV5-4,CASSVRASYEQYF,TGTGCCAGCAGCGTCAGGGCCTCCTACGAGCAGTACTTC
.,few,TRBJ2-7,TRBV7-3,CASSLTTDYEQYF,TGTGCCAGCAGCTTAACGACAGACTACGAGCAGTACTTC
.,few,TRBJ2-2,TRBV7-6,CASSFSFMGGGELFF,TGTGCCAGCAGCTTTTCGTTCATGGGTGGCGGGGAGCTGTTTTTT
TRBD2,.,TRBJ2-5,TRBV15,CATSRARTSGQETQYF,TGTGCCACCAGCAGAGCTCGGACTAGCGGACAAGAGACCCAGTACTTC
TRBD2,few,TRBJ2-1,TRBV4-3,CASSQVLPSGSLGYNEQFF,TGCGCCAGCAGCCAAGTTCTACCTAGCGGGAGTTTGGGCTACAATGAGCAGTTCTTC
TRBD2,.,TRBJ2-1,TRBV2,CASSDLAGAHEYNEQFF,TGTGCCAGCAGTGATTTAGCGGGAGCCCATGAGTACAATGAGCAGTTCTTC